A selection of T cell receptor beta chains follows, all from one sample in a study of shared clonotypes between healthy human individuals. Only in-frame clones appear in the TCRdb table, and some are missing; sequencing was by immunoSEQ multiplex PCR. The sample has a few million clones; roughly 92% are singletons. Sequenced input: naive CD4+ T cells sorted from blood. The receptors shown here come from a man between 18 and 29 years old in good health. Both conserved end residues are part of each CDR3. Fields, in order: CDR3 protein, CDR3 DNA, clone size, J gene, D gene, V gene. D genes are given only for firm matches. The size field is filled for only some rows; it gives once, few, many or a size class.

CDR3 protein: CASSSRLKRGDGYTF; CDR3 DNA: TGTGCCAGCAGTTCCCGACTTAAGCGGGGAGATGGCTACACCTTC; clone size: .; J gene: TRBJ1-2; D gene: .; V gene: TRBV28
CDR3 protein: CAWSGQATNEKLFF; CDR3 DNA: TGTGCCTGGAGTGGACAGGCAACTAATGAAAAACTGTTTTTT; clone size: .; J gene: TRBJ1-4; D gene: .; V gene: TRBV30
CDR3 protein: CASSVTGGTGELFF; CDR3 DNA: TGCGCCAGCAGTGTTACAGGGGGCACCGGGGAGCTGTTTTTT; clone size: .; J gene: TRBJ2-2; D gene: TRBD1; V gene: TRBV5-1
CDR3 protein: CASSLVRGSTDTQYF; CDR3 DNA: TGCGCCAGCAGCTTGGTTCGGGGGAGCACAGATACGCAGTATTTT; clone size: .; J gene: TRBJ2-3; D gene: .; V gene: TRBV5-1
CDR3 protein: CASSLLAVGGEKLFF; CDR3 DNA: TGTGCCAGCAGCTTACTGGCAGTAGGAGGGGAAAAACTGTTTTTT; clone size: .; J gene: TRBJ1-4; D gene: .; V gene: TRBV7-9
CDR3 protein: CASSLPNYNTEAFF; CDR3 DNA: TGTGCCAGCAGTTTACCCAACTACAACACTGAAGCTTTCTTT; clone size: .; J gene: TRBJ1-1; D gene: .; V gene: TRBV28
CDR3 protein: CASSMGPQETQYF; CDR3 DNA: TGTGCCAGTAGTATGGGCCCTCAAGAGACCCAGTACTTC; clone size: once; J gene: TRBJ2-5; D gene: .; V gene: TRBV19
CDR3 protein: CASKPGPRTDTQYF; CDR3 DNA: TGTGCCAGCAAGCCGGGACCCCGCACAGATACGCAGTATTTT; clone size: .; J gene: TRBJ2-3; D gene: .; V gene: TRBV2
CDR3 protein: CAISGRMNTEAFF; CDR3 DNA: TGTGCCATCAGTGGACGGATGAACACTGAAGCTTTCTTT; clone size: .; J gene: TRBJ1-1; D gene: .; V gene: TRBV10-3
CDR3 protein: CASSREGEASGYTF; CDR3 DNA: TGCGCCAGCAGCCGAGAGGGGGAAGCGTCTGGCTACACCTTC; clone size: .; J gene: TRBJ1-2; D gene: .; V gene: TRBV5-1
CDR3 protein: CASSLVLDQPQHF; CDR3 DNA: TGTGCCAGCAGTTTGGTATTGGATCAGCCCCAGCATTTT; clone size: .; J gene: TRBJ1-5; D gene: .; V gene: TRBV27
CDR3 protein: CASSRGSGTGEQYF; CDR3 DNA: TGTGCCAGCAGTCGAGGGTCGGGAACCGGCGAGCAGTACTTC; clone size: once; J gene: TRBJ2-7; D gene: .; V gene: TRBV6-5
CDR3 protein: CASSYLGQNYGYTF; CDR3 DNA: TGTGCCAGCAGTTACTTAGGACAGAACTATGGCTACACCTTC; clone size: .; J gene: TRBJ1-2; D gene: .; V gene: TRBV6-5
CDR3 protein: CASSVMGTMNTEAFF; CDR3 DNA: TGTGCCAGCAGTGTAATGGGGACAATGAACACTGAAGCTTTCTTT; clone size: .; J gene: TRBJ1-1; D gene: .; V gene: TRBV6-5
CDR3 protein: CASSLDPSSSYEQYF; CDR3 DNA: TGTGCCAGCAGCTTAGATCCATCGAGCTCCTACGAGCAGTACTTC; clone size: .; J gene: TRBJ2-7; D gene: .; V gene: TRBV11-2
CDR3 protein: CASPSANTGELFF; CDR3 DNA: TGTGCCAGCCCTAGCGCCAACACCGGGGAGCTGTTTTTT; clone size: .; J gene: TRBJ2-2; D gene: .; V gene: TRBV11-2
CDR3 protein: CASSVGGVDETQYF; CDR3 DNA: TGTGCCAGTTCAGTAGGGGGGGTGGATGAGACCCAGTACTTC; clone size: .; J gene: TRBJ2-5; D gene: .; V gene: TRBV6-1
CDR3 protein: CASRALSYNSPLHF; CDR3 DNA: TGCGCCAGCAGGGCTCTTTCCTATAATTCACCCCTCCACTTT; clone size: .; J gene: TRBJ1-6; D gene: .; V gene: TRBV10-2
CDR3 protein: CASSFRGSYNSPLHF; CDR3 DNA: TGTGCCAGCAGCTTCCGCGGGTCCTATAATTCACCCCTCCACTTT; clone size: .; J gene: TRBJ1-6; D gene: .; V gene: TRBV13
CDR3 protein: CASSPDLRYYGYTF; CDR3 DNA: TGTGCCAGCAGCCCTGACCTACGGTACTATGGCTACACCTTC; clone size: .; J gene: TRBJ1-2; D gene: .; V gene: TRBV14
CDR3 protein: CASSTRETQYF; CDR3 DNA: TGTGCCAGCTCGACCAGGGAGACCCAGTACTTC; clone size: .; J gene: TRBJ2-5; D gene: .; V gene: TRBV6-6
CDR3 protein: CASSQNIQYF; CDR3 DNA: TGTGCCAGCAGTCAGAACATTCAGTACTTC; clone size: .; J gene: TRBJ2-4; D gene: .; V gene: TRBV6-6
CDR3 protein: CASSSQQYNEQFF; CDR3 DNA: TGTGCCAGCAGCTCCCAGCAGTACAATGAGCAGTTCTTC; clone size: .; J gene: TRBJ2-1; D gene: .; V gene: TRBV7-2
CDR3 protein: CASSATSGGYTDTQYF; CDR3 DNA: TGTGCCAGCAGCGCGACTAGCGGGGGCTACACAGATACGCAGTATTTT; clone size: .; J gene: TRBJ2-3; D gene: TRBD2; V gene: TRBV9
CDR3 protein: CASSPYRGWSTDTQYF; CDR3 DNA: TGCGCCAGCAGCCCCTACCGGGGATGGAGCACAGATACGCAGTATTTT; clone size: .; J gene: TRBJ2-3; D gene: .; V gene: TRBV4-1
CDR3 protein: CASSSRTGDNSPLHF; CDR3 DNA: TGTGCCAGCAGCTCGAGGACAGGCGATAATTCACCCCTCCACTTT; clone size: .; J gene: TRBJ1-6; D gene: TRBD1; V gene: TRBV7-2
CDR3 protein: CASRERANTGELFF; CDR3 DNA: TGTGCCAGCAGGGAACGGGCTAACACCGGGGAGCTGTTTTTT; clone size: .; J gene: TRBJ2-2; D gene: .; V gene: TRBV25-1
CDR3 protein: CASSELAGPQETQYF; CDR3 DNA: TGTGCCAGCAGCGAACTAGCGGGGCCTCAAGAGACCCAGTACTTC; clone size: .; J gene: TRBJ2-5; D gene: TRBD2; V gene: TRBV11-2
CDR3 protein: CACNSQPAEAFF; CDR3 DNA: TGTGCCTGCAATTCACAACCGGCTGAAGCTTTCTTT; clone size: .; J gene: TRBJ1-1; D gene: .; V gene: TRBV30
CDR3 protein: CASSLEGQRGSGNTIYF; CDR3 DNA: TGCGCCAGCAGCTTGGAAGGACAGCGCGGCTCTGGAAACACCATATATTTT; clone size: .; J gene: TRBJ1-3; D gene: .; V gene: TRBV5-1
CDR3 protein: CASSYQRGREKLFF; CDR3 DNA: TGTGCCAGCAGCTACCAGCGCGGAAGAGAAAAACTGTTTTTT; clone size: .; J gene: TRBJ1-4; D gene: .; V gene: TRBV7-2
CDR3 protein: CASSRGLADNNEQFF; CDR3 DNA: TGTGCCAGTAGTAGGGGACTAGCGGATAACAATGAGCAGTTCTTC; clone size: .; J gene: TRBJ2-1; D gene: TRBD2; V gene: TRBV19
CDR3 protein: CASSQGRGSGESTDTQYF; CDR3 DNA: TGTGCCAGCAGCCAAGGGCGGGGTAGCGGGGAAAGCACAGATACGCAGTATTTT; clone size: .; J gene: TRBJ2-3; D gene: TRBD2; V gene: TRBV4-2
CDR3 protein: CARDSYEQYF; CDR3 DNA: TGTGCAAGGGACAGCTACGAGCAGTACTTC; clone size: .; J gene: TRBJ2-7; D gene: .; V gene: TRBV12-2
CDR3 protein: CASSLGGDFSGNTIYF; CDR3 DNA: TGTGCCAGCAGCTTAGGCGGGGATTTCTCTGGAAACACCATATATTTT; clone size: .; J gene: TRBJ1-3; D gene: .; V gene: TRBV11-1
CDR3 protein: CSVERGGYNEQFF; CDR3 DNA: TGCAGCGTCGAGCGGGGGGGTTACAATGAGCAGTTCTTC; clone size: .; J gene: TRBJ2-1; D gene: TRBD2; V gene: TRBV29-1
CDR3 protein: CASSYRSAEKLFF; CDR3 DNA: TGTGCCAGCAGTTACAGGTCGGCCGAAAAACTGTTTTTT; clone size: .; J gene: TRBJ1-4; D gene: .; V gene: TRBV6-6
CDR3 protein: CASSLVGQGPGELFF; CDR3 DNA: TGCGCCAGCAGCTTGGTCGGACAGGGACCCGGGGAGCTGTTTTTT; clone size: .; J gene: TRBJ2-2; D gene: TRBD1; V gene: TRBV5-1
CDR3 protein: CASTFGRQLETQYF; CDR3 DNA: TGTGCCAGCACCTTCGGGAGGCAATTGGAGACCCAGTACTTC; clone size: .; J gene: TRBJ2-5; D gene: TRBD2; V gene: TRBV6-5
CDR3 protein: CASSPYPAQGLNQPQHF; CDR3 DNA: TGTGCCAGCAGTCCATACCCCGCACAGGGCCTCAATCAGCCCCAGCATTTT; clone size: .; J gene: TRBJ1-5; D gene: .; V gene: TRBV28
CDR3 protein: CASSPSLRQNTEAFF; CDR3 DNA: TGTGCCAGCAGCCCTAGCTTAAGACAGAACACTGAAGCTTTCTTT; clone size: few; J gene: TRBJ1-1; D gene: .; V gene: TRBV9
CDR3 protein: CASSPFLRTEAFF; CDR3 DNA: TGTGCCAGCAGCCCGTTCCTTCGGACTGAAGCTTTCTTT; clone size: .; J gene: TRBJ1-1; D gene: .; V gene: TRBV11-2
CDR3 protein: CASSPPGLLAYEQYF; CDR3 DNA: TGTGCCAGCTCACCCCCGGGACTGCTTGCTTACGAGCAGTACTTC; clone size: .; J gene: TRBJ2-7; D gene: .; V gene: TRBV18
CDR3 protein: CASTPARDSLYGYTF; CDR3 DNA: TGTGCCAGCACTCCCGCAAGGGACAGCCTCTATGGCTACACCTTC; clone size: .; J gene: TRBJ1-2; D gene: TRBD1; V gene: TRBV6-5
CDR3 protein: CASSVRGGDYADTQYF; CDR3 DNA: TGTGCCAGCAGCGTGAGAGGGGGCGATTACGCAGATACGCAGTATTTT; clone size: .; J gene: TRBJ2-3; D gene: TRBD1; V gene: TRBV9
CDR3 protein: CASSVGQSGNEQFF; CDR3 DNA: TGCGCCAGCAGTGTGGGACAGTCAGGCAATGAGCAGTTCTTC; clone size: .; J gene: TRBJ2-1; D gene: TRBD1; V gene: TRBV5-1
CDR3 protein: CASSLDKGGTIHSPLHF; CDR3 DNA: TGTGCCAGCAGCTTAGATAAGGGTGGGACAATACACTCACCCCTCCACTTT; clone size: .; J gene: TRBJ1-6; D gene: .; V gene: TRBV11-2
CDR3 protein: CASRADRAGANVLTF; CDR3 DNA: TGTGCCAGCAGGGCCGACAGGGCCGGGGCCAACGTCCTGACTTTC; clone size: once; J gene: TRBJ2-6; D gene: TRBD1; V gene: TRBV28
CDR3 protein: CASSINPGGTDTQYF; CDR3 DNA: TGTGCCAGCAGTATAAACCCCGGGGGCACAGATACGCAGTATTTT; clone size: .; J gene: TRBJ2-3; D gene: .; V gene: TRBV6-5
CDR3 protein: CASSPARIPDGYTF; CDR3 DNA: TGTGCCAGTAGCCCGGCCAGGATTCCGGATGGCTACACCTTC; clone size: .; J gene: TRBJ1-2; D gene: .; V gene: TRBV19